This T cell receptor (beta chain) was identified during a study of CD8 T cells in Susac syndrome. Trimming left V 3 bases short and J 9 bases short, with 12 bases between. In germline, CDR1 is SNHLY, CDR2 FYNNEI. CDR3 size: 13 residues. The count of this clonotype is one. Its antigen is still unknown. After extraction with the RNeasy kit, about 0.45 to 1 ug of the RNA was reverse transcribed using random hexamers. The TCR beta CDR3 was amplified by immunoSEQ multiplex PCR across 54 Vbeta, 13 Jbeta. MiXCR, applied by TCRdb to the immunoSEQ multiplex PCR reads, yields one record per CDR3 protein. The sample lists fewer than 350,000 distinct CDR3 sequences; just over 90% were seen once. FACS was used to enrich TEMRA cells, whereas the CD8+ and CD4+ T cells were obtained by negative isolation. Study results and limitations: The study conceded that relatively few individuals underwent its TCR sequencing and HLA analysis.

The J gene is TRBJ2-1, the V gene TRBV2; D unresolved. This TCR was recovered from a human donor with multiple sclerosis. The material sequenced was CD4+ T cells from PBMCs. The CDR3 sequence: CASSDRGLSEQFF. Written as DNA, the CDR3 is TGTGCCAGCAGTGACCGAGGCTTGAGTGAGCAGTTCTTC.